These 21 T cell receptor beta chains were sequenced from one sample in a study of blood T cell repertoires in COVID-19 (dated by TCRdb to 2018 to 2021). Library prep was done by the immunoSEQ multiplex PCR assay. TCRdb's version of the immuneACCESS table is confined to in-frame rearrangements and falls short of the full clone set. An unresolved V gene accounts for under half of the shortfall where checked; the remainder is of unknown origin. The sample yields 300,000 to 350,000 clones; 83% were counted once. Approximately 3% of the sample is held by the ten biggest clonotypes. The specimen sequenced was peripheral blood. The receptor set was obtained from a man between 25 and 39 years old with active or convalescent COVID-19.

The chain is built from TRBV4-3 and TRBJ2-5, with D hard to call. This CDR3 has 13 residues. Germline V CDR1 and CDR2: LGHNA, YSLEER. Deletions cut 5 bases from V and 5 bases from J, with 12 bases between. CDR3 sequence: CASSSLPGETQYF. In DNA, the CDR3 is TGCGCCAGCAGCTCCTTGCCCGGGGAGACCCAGTACTTC.

The genes are TRBV4-3 and TRBJ2-1; D is perhaps TRBD1 (5 bases). Germline V gene data show CDR1 as LGHNA and CDR2 as YSLEER. This CDR3 comprises 16 residues. The V end lost 1 base, the J end lost 0 bases, and 10 bases lay between the germline ends. This chain's CDR3 is CASSQAPRDSYNEQFF. The CDR3 region has the DNA TGCGCCAGCAGCCAAGCCCCCAGGGACTCCTACAATGAGCAGTTCTTC.

V is TRBV2 and J is TRBJ2-5; TRBD2 matches 7 bases. The CDR3 sequence is 15 residues long. The germline V gene has CDR1 SNHLY and CDR2 FYNNEI. The V gene end was trimmed by 4 bases and the J gene end by 5 bases; junction bases not matched to a gene: 10. DNA of the CDR3: TGTGCCAGCAGTGGGGTAGCGGGCGTTAGGGAGACCCAGTACTTC. The encoded protein is CASSGVAGVRETQYF.

The chain links TRBV28 to TRBJ2-7, with D maybe TRBD2 (6 bases). This CDR3 is 12 amino acids long. From germline, CDR1 is MDHEN and CDR2 SYDVKM. Trimming took 8 bases from V and 2 from J, leaving 10 bases between them. CDR3 DNA sequence: TGTGCCAGCGGGGCGGGACCCTACGAGCAGTACTTC. This encodes CASGAGPYEQYF.

This clone is a singleton in its sample. The chain recombines TRBV18 with TRBJ1-1; a possible D gene is TRBD1 (5 bases). This CDR3 contains 14 residues. Germline CDR1 and CDR2: KGHSH and LQKENI. Trimming cost V 10 bases and J 5 bases, with 20 bases left between them. CDR3 sequence (DNA): TGTGCCACTAACGGGGGAACAGGAAAAACTGAAGCTTTCTTT. Protein sequence: CATNGGTGKTEAFF.

This sequence joins TRBV9 and TRBJ2-1, with D perhaps matching TRBD2 (7 bases). Germline V gene sequence: CDR1 SGDLS, CDR2 YYNGEE. Deletions cut 3 bases from V and 5 bases from J, with 21 bases between. The CDR3 runs 17 residues. The DNA of the CDR3 is TGTGCCAGCAGCGAGACGTTTGAGGGGGGGCGGAACAATGAGCAGTTCTTC. Encoded protein: CASSETFEGGRNNEQFF.

The rearrangement joins TRBV5-5 to TRBJ1-2; D is unclear. V lost 4 bases to trimming and J lost 1 base, with 17 bases between them. CDR1 is SGHKS, CDR2 YYEKEE, per germline (reference sequence). The CDR3 totals 16 residues. The CDR3, as DNA: TGTGCCAGCAGCCCGACCCCCAGGCCTCTTAACTATGGCTACACCTTC. Translated, it gives CASSPTPRPLNYGYTF. Drawing the rest from reference TRBV5-5 and TRBJ1-2, the complete variable domain is DAGVTQSPTHLIKTRGQQVTLRCSPISGHKSVSWYQQVLGQGPQFIFQYYEKEERGRGNFPDRFSARQFPNYSSELNVNALLLGDSALYLCASSPTPRPLNYGYTFGSGTRLTVV.

The chain carries TRBV12-5 and TRBJ2-5; 10 bases are a match to TRBD2. Germline V gives CDR1 LGHNT, CDR2 FRNRAP. V was pared by 0 bases and J by 3 bases, with 7 bases of the junction left unmatched. The CDR3 runs to 17 residues. CDR3 residues: CASGLVSAGLAKETQYF. The CDR3 nucleotides are TGTGCTAGTGGTTTGGTATCGGCGGGACTAGCGAAAGAGACCCAGTACTTC. Filled out from reference TRBV12-5 and TRBJ2-5, the complete variable domain reads DARVTQTPRHKVTEMGQEVTMRCQPILGHNTVFWYRQTMMQGLELLAYFRNRAPLDDSGMPKDRFSAEMPDATLATLKIQPSEPRDSAVYFCASGLVSAGLAKETQYFGPGTRLLVL.

The gene calls are TRBV19 and TRBJ2-2, with D possibly being TRBD2 (5 bases). Germline V gene lookup returns CDR1 LNHDA and CDR2 SQIVND (reference sequence). The CDR3 covers 15 residues. V lost 7 bases, J lost 5 bases, and 17 bases lay in between. CDR3 residues: CASNIEGVETGELFF. In DNA, the CDR3 is TGTGCCAGTAACATAGAGGGCGTCGAGACCGGGGAGCTGTTTTTT.

The chain uses TRBV24-1 and TRBJ2-3, with D possibly matching TRBD1 (6 bases). The CDR3 contains 13 residues. CDR1 is KGHDR, CDR2 SFDVKD, per germline. V was shortened by 7 bases and J by 5 bases, with 12 bases between the two germline ends. The DNA of the CDR3 is TGTGCCACCAGCACAGGGTCGGAAGATACGCAGTATTTT. Amino acid sequence: CATSTGSEDTQYF.

The chain joins TRBV30 to TRBJ2-1; D may be TRBD2 (5 bases). The CDR3 is made up of 11 amino acids. Trimming took off 0 bases at V and 12 bases at J, with 9 bases between the two ends. CDR1 and CDR2 from the germline V gene are GTSNPN and SVGIG (reference sequence). CDR3 region: CAWSVASRQFF. DNA for the CDR3: TGTGCCTGGAGTGTCGCTAGCAGGCAGTTCTTC. The entire variable domain, with the rest obtained from reference TRBV30 and TRBJ2-1, is as follows: SQTIHQWPATLVQPVGSPLSLECTVEGTSNPNLYWYRQAAGRGLQLLFYSVGIGQISSEVPQNLSASRPQDRQFILSSKKLLLSDSGFYLCAWSVASRQFFGPGTRLTVL.

The rearrangement uses TRBV12-1 and TRBJ1-2; the table's TRBD1 call for D was not verified on the DNA. TRBV12-1 has pseudogene status. This CDR3 has 17 residues. The CDR3 here is CASSFAGGLPEDYGYTF. The CDR3 DNA is TGTGCCAGCAGCTTTGCAGGGGGCCTTCCGGAGGACTATGGCTACACCTTC.

The table lists this clone with a few counts. Within the sample, other DNA sequences also encode this same CDR3. The chain uses TRBV5-4 and TRBJ1-2; D possibly corresponds to TRBD1 (6 bases). The CDR3 consists of 14 residues. The V end lost 4 bases, the J end lost 2 bases, and 12 bases lay between the germline ends. Germline loops: CDR1 SGHNT, CDR2 YYREEE (reference sequence). This chain's CDR3 is CASSPLQGNYGYTF. The DNA for the CDR3 is TGTGCCAGCAGCCCCTTACAGGGAAACTATGGCTACACCTTC.

The CDR3 loop reads CASSSRTGSGNTIYF. As DNA, the CDR3 is TGTGCCAGCAGCTCACGGACAGGCTCTGGAAACACCATATATTTT. This chain links TRBV7-2 with TRBJ1-3, with 7 bases identical to TRBD1. V shed 4 bases, J shed 0 bases, and the junction held 3 bases outside the gene matches. CDR3 length: 15 residues. Germline V CDR1 and CDR2: SGHTA, FQGNSA.

The V gene is TRBV18, the J gene TRBJ2-1; 12 bases agree with TRBD1. The CDR3 is 17 residues long. V lost 4 bases, J lost 0 bases, and 4 bases stayed unmatched. Germline CDR1 KGHSH, CDR2 LQKENI. CDR3 DNA sequence: TGTGCCAGCTCACGCGGGACAGGGGGCCTCTCCTACAATGAGCAGTTCTTC. Translation gives CASSRGTGGLSYNEQFF.

The chain carries TRBV5-1 and TRBJ2-1; D might be TRBD2 (6 bases). CDR1 is SGHRS and CDR2 is YFSETQ in the germline V gene. The CDR3 loop spans 14 amino acids. The germline V and J ends were trimmed by 4 bases and 9 bases, with 17 bases remaining between them. CDR3 sequence (DNA): TGCGCCAGCAGCACGGGACTGACCCCCAGTGAGCAGTTCTTC. This sequence encodes CASSTGLTPSEQFF.

The chain couples TRBV9 to TRBJ1-2, with D possibly matching TRBD1 (5 bases). CDR1 and CDR2 from the germline V gene are SGDLS and YYNGEE. The germline V and J ends were trimmed by 2 bases and 0 bases, with 11 bases remaining between them. The CDR3 totals 15 residues. The chain's CDR3 is CASSVTTDPNYGYTF. Here the CDR3 DNA reads TGTGCCAGCAGCGTTACGACAGATCCTAACTATGGCTACACCTTC. Full variable domain (outside the CDR3, taken from reference TRBV9 and TRBJ1-2): DSGVTQTPKHLITATGQRVTLRCSPRSGDLSVYWYQQSLDQGLQFLIQYYNGEERAKGNILERFSAQQFPDLHSELNLSSLELGDSALYFCASSVTTDPNYGYTFGSGTRLTVV.

The rearrangement links TRBV18 to TRBJ2-7, with a tentative D call TRBD2 (8 bases). CDR3 size: 15 residues. V lost 3 bases and J 6 bases, leaving 18 bases between the germline ends. Germline V gives CDR1 KGHSH, CDR2 LQKENI. The CDR3 region is CASSPPGGGASEQYF. For the CDR3, the DNA is TGTGCCAGCTCACCCCCGGGAGGGGGCGCATCCGAGCAGTACTTC.

This chain uses TRBV3-1 (or the pseudogene TRBV3-2) with TRBJ2-4; the D gene is possibly TRBD1 (5 bases). V dropped 4 bases and J dropped 5 bases, with 18 bases sitting between them. Germline V gene data show CDR1 as LGHDT and CDR2 as YNNKEL (reference sequence). The CDR3 is 16 amino acids. CDR3 sequence: CASSLSGYEEENIQYF. DNA for the CDR3: TGTGCCAGCAGCCTATCAGGGTATGAAGAAGAAAACATTCAGTACTTC.

The chain couples TRBV4-3 to TRBJ2-1, with TRBD1 as a possible D gene (6 bases). The ends were cut back, 0 bases at V and 6 bases at J, with 9 bases in the middle. Germline loops: CDR1 LGHNA, CDR2 YSLEER. The CDR3 sequence is 14 residues long. The CDR3 DNA reads TGCGCCAGCAGCCAAGATCCAGGGGCCAATGAGCAGTTCTTC. This gives the protein CASSQDPGANEQFF.

The chain recombines TRBV7-2 with TRBJ1-5; 9 bases line up with TRBD1. Germline V gene lookup returns CDR1 SGHTA and CDR2 FQGNSA. Losses at the gene ends were 2 bases for V and 6 bases for J; bases not matched to a gene: 5. The CDR3 has 15 residues. CDR3 sequence: CASSLMTGGSQPQHF. Here the CDR3 DNA reads TGTGCCAGCAGCTTAATGACAGGGGGGTCTCAGCCCCAGCATTTT. The whole variable domain, filled in from reference TRBV7-2 and TRBJ1-5, reads GAGVSQSPSNKVTEKGKDVELRCDPISGHTALYWYRQSLGQGLEFLIYFQGNSAPDKSGLPSDRFSAERTGGSVSTLTIQRTQQEDSAVYLCASSLMTGGSQPQHFGDGTRLSIL.